This T cell receptor beta chain comes out of a study of PD-L1 blockade in urothelial cancer. Time point indicated: pretreatment peripheral blood. Here immunoSEQ multiplex PCR was the method, and the copy in TCRdb shows in-frame clones only, minus some. The sample lists around 45,000 clones; 65% to 85% were seen once. The sequence was obtained from a man in his sixties with urothelial cancer. Sequences were derived from PBMCs, sampled around atezolizumab (anti-PD-L1) treatment.

The CDR3: CASSPRSPGGSYEQYF. Written as DNA, the CDR3 is TGTGCCAGCTCACCAAGGTCTCCCGGGGGATCCTACGAGCAGTACTTC. The genes are TRBV18 and TRBJ2-7; a possible D gene is TRBD2 (6 bases). The CDR3 loop spans 16 amino acids. Per the germline V gene, CDR1 is KGHSH and CDR2 is LQKENI. V was clipped by 2 bases and J by 1 base, with 15 bases between them.